Presented here are 15 T cell receptor beta chains from one specimen sequenced in a study of tumor and adjacent non-tumor tissue in lung cancer. RNA was extracted from bulk tissue without any cell sorting. More than 3 cm separated this lung sample from the edge of the tumor. A modified ARM-PCR protocol with three rounds of nested PCR amplified TCRbeta. TCRdb fed the multiplex PCR reads into MiXCR, producing one record per CDR3 protein. Of 90,000 to 120,000 distinct CDR3 sequences in the sample, more than 55% were seen once. Sequenced sample: distant non-tumor lung tissue. Every receptor here comes from a man younger than 40 with non-small cell lung cancer.

This clonotype appeared once. A read error may account for a junction end that differs from germline. The rearrangement uses TRBV11-3 and TRBJ2-7, with no clear D. Germline CDR1 SGHNT, CDR2 YENEEA. This CDR3 spans 14 amino acids. The CDR3 here is CVSNPRFPVYEQYF. In nucleotides, the CDR3 is TGTGTCAGCAACCCCCGCTTCCCGGTCTACGAGCAGTACTTT.

Notes on this clonotype: One end of the junction varies from germline; a read error may be responsible. The chain uses TRBV24-1 and TRBJ2-5; TRBD1 matches at 7 bases. Looked up from germline, CDR1 is KGHDR and CDR2 is SFDVKD. The CDR3 has 16 amino acids. Written as DNA, the CDR3 is TGTGTCATCAGTGATTTGCACAGGGGAAACGAAGAGACCCAATACTTC. This encodes CVISDLHRGNEETQYF.

This chain uses TRBV21-1 with TRBJ1-1; the table's D call, TRBD1, has no DNA check behind it. TRBV21-1 is flagged as a pseudogene. This CDR3 spans 14 amino acids. CDR3 bases: TGTGCCAGCAGCAAAGGGGGACGGTACACTGAAGCTTTCTTT. Encoded protein: CASSKGGRYTEAFF.

This clonotype came up once. The CDR3 end shows no conserved phenylalanine or tryptophan, and so a read error is likely. This sequence joins TRBV5-1 and TRBJ2-3, with D tentatively TRBD2 (5 bases). V lost 2 bases, J lost 5 bases, and 6 bases lay in between. Germline assignment: CDR1 SGHRS and CDR2 YFSETQ. The CDR3 extends over 12 amino acids. CDR3 sequence reads: CASSLGGDTQYI. For the CDR3, the DNA is TGCGCCAGCAGCTTAGGAGGAGATACGCAGTATATT.

Notes on this clonotype: This CDR3 is missing its conserved last phenylalanine or tryptophan, likely due to a read error. The chain couples TRBV6-2 or TRBV6-3 to TRBJ2-1, with unresolved D. The CDR3 length is 13 residues. From germline, CDR1 is MNHEY and CDR2 SVGEGT. Trimming removed 7 bases from V and 2 bases from J, with 9 bases in between. The CDR3 reads CASTAAPYNEQFY. DNA for the CDR3: TGTGCCAGCACGGCGGCCCCCTACAATGAGCAGTTCTAT.

This clonotype came up once. A much larger clone lies a single base off, so this may be a read error. V gene TRBV24-1 combines with J gene TRBJ2-1, with D possibly being TRBD2 (6 bases). Germline CDR1 is KGHDR and CDR2 is SFDVKD. The CDR3 consists of 14 residues. CDR3 DNA: TGTGCCACCAGTGATTTGGAGGGACTCAATGAGCAGTCCTTC. Its translation is CATSDLEGLNEQSF.

Of note for this clonotype: Since a much larger clone is just one base distant, this may be a read error. V gene TRBV20-1 combines with J gene TRBJ2-1; TRBD2 agrees at 12 bases. The CDR3 totals 15 residues. In germline, CDR1 is DFQATT, CDR2 SNEGSKA (reference sequence). For the CDR3, the DNA is TGCAATGCTACAGGACTAGCGGGAACTTTCAATGAGCAGTTCTTC. This translates into CNATGLAGTFNEQFF.

Notes on this clonotype: The final CDR3 position lacks the conserved phenylalanine or tryptophan, pointing to a likely read error. The chain employs TRBV29-1 and TRBJ2-3; unclear D gene. V dropped 2 bases and J dropped 7 bases, with 7 bases sitting between them. The germline CDR1 and CDR2 sequences are SQVTM and ANQGSEA. The CDR3 length is 11 residues. In DNA, the CDR3 is TGCAGCGTTGAATGGGGATATACGCAGTATTAT. It translates to CSVEWGYTQYY.

The chain recombines TRBV11-2 with TRBJ2-1; 7 bases are shared with TRBD2. Germline values: CDR1 SGHAT, CDR2 FQNNGV. J was trimmed by 11 bases and V by 5 bases; bases with no gene match: 9. The CDR3 is made up of 13 amino acids. The CDR3 DNA reads TGTGCCAGCAGCCTAACGGGGGAGGGTAAGCAGTTCTTC. This translates into CASSLTGEGKQFF.

The chain recombines TRBV29-1 with TRBJ1-3; unclear D gene. Deletions cut 3 bases from V and 5 bases from J, with 20 bases between. The CDR3 totals 16 residues. Germline values: CDR1 SQVTM, CDR2 ANQGSEA. The CDR3 reads CSVEYVGSGSRNTIYF. Here the CDR3 DNA reads TGCAGCGTTGAGTACGTCGGGTCGGGATCTAGAAACACCATATATTTT.

As concerns this clonotype: An end of the junction does not agree with germline; a read error may underlie this. The chain carries TRBV20-1 and TRBJ2-1; D might be TRBD2 (6 bases). The CDR3 is 14 amino acids. The germline CDR1 and CDR2 sequences are DFQATT and SNEGSKA (reference sequence). CDR3 amino acids: CSPRMATRYDEQFF. The DNA for the CDR3 is TGCAGTCCTAGAATGGCGACTAGATACGATGAGCAGTTCTTC.

A remark on this clonotype: This could be a read error, since a much larger clone is one nucleotide away. Because it lacks the conserved phenylalanine or tryptophan at the end, this CDR3 is likely a read error. The V gene is TRBV6-5, the J gene TRBJ1-6; D is undetermined. V shed 2 bases and J shed 5 bases, with 13 bases lying between them. CDR3 length: 16 residues. Germline loops: CDR1 MNHEY, CDR2 SVGAGI. Here the CDR3 DNA reads TGTGCCAGCAGTTACGCCTCTTCCGGGAATAATTCACCCCTCCACCTT. This sequence encodes CASSYASSGNNSPLHL.

With respect to this clonotype: Germline is not matched at one junction end, which may reflect a read error. The chain uses TRBV24-1 and TRBJ2-5; D not resolved. This CDR3 has 14 amino acids. Germline V gene data show CDR1 as KGHDR and CDR2 as SFDVKD. For the CDR3, the DNA is TGTGCCATCAGTGTACGAGCTCAAGGAGAGACCCAGTACTTC. Protein product: CAISVRAQGETQYF.

As for this clonotype: A read error is possible here, since a much larger clone lies one base away. The chain is built from TRBV12-3 or TRBV12-4 and TRBJ2-7, with 12 bases matching TRBD2. The CDR3 covers 16 residues. V trimming: 4 bases; J trimming: 4 bases; junction bases outside the gene matches: 8. CDR3 bases: TGTGCCAGCAGTTCCTCCACTAGCGGGAGGAAGTACGAGCAGTACTTC. Residues: CASSSSTSGRKYEQYF.

With respect to this clonotype: The conserved phenylalanine or tryptophan normally closing the CDR3 is absent here, so this likely arose from a read error. The rearrangement joins TRBV29-1 to TRBJ2-1; D is ambiguous. V was cut by 1 base and J by 9 bases, with 13 bases left in between. Germline CDR1 is SQVTM and CDR2 is ANQGSEA. This CDR3 contains 13 residues. CDR3 sequence: CSVEVLVGFEQFL. The CDR3 nucleotides are TGCAGCGTTGAAGTGCTAGTGGGGTTTGAGCAGTTCCTC.